The rows below give T cell receptor beta chains drawn from one sample of a study of blood T cell repertoires in COVID-19. Sequencing used immunoSEQ multiplex PCR; TCRdb keeps in-frame clones, though not all of them. The sample shows some 130,000 clones, more than 70% of them seen only once. Sequencing input: peripheral blood. The receptors stem from a woman under 40 who had recovered from COVID-19. The CDR3 runs from the conserved cysteine through the conserved F or W. A D gene is named only where the DNA matches it firmly. Clone size appears in some rows only: once, few, many, or a class for an expanded clone.

>TRBJ2-2|.|TRBV21-1|.
TGTGCCAGCAGCATCGCGGGGCTGAACACCGGGGAGCTGTTTTTT
CASSIAGLNTGELFF
>TRBJ2-1|.|TRBV3-1/TRBV3-2|.
TGTGCCAGCAGCCAACCGGACGCCCCTAGCGTTCGGAATGAGCAGTTCTTC
CASSQPDAPSVRNEQFF
>TRBJ2-3|.|TRBV12-3/TRBV12-4|.
TGTGCCAGCAGTCCAGGGGGGCGAGGTACGCAGTATTTT
CASSPGGRGTQYF
>TRBJ1-5|.|TRBV5-6|.
TGTGCCCTGGTAGTACAGGGAATAGAGCCCCAGCATTTT
CALVVQGIEPQHF
>TRBJ1-3|.|TRBV19|.
TGTGCCAGTAGTACCCTGCTAAGTTCTGGAAACACCATATATTTT
CASSTLLSSGNTIYF
>TRBJ1-1|.|TRBV10-1|once
TGCGCCAGCAGCAGTTCTGCGAACACTGAAGCTTTCTTT
CASSSSANTEAFF
>TRBJ2-1|TRBD1|TRBV5-1|.
TGCGCCAGCAGCAAGGGACAGGAAGGGTACAATGAGCAGTTCTTC
CASSKGQEGYNEQFF
>TRBJ1-4|.|TRBV11-2|.
TGTGCCAGCTGCCGGGAAGCTGCAACTAATGAAAAACTGTTTTTT
CASCREAATNEKLFF
>TRBJ2-2|.|TRBV5-4|.
TGTGCCAGCAGCTTGGCCCCGCTATTTGTAACTGGGGAGCTGTTTTTT
CASSLAPLFVTGELFF
>TRBJ1-4|TRBD1|TRBV5-1|.
TGCGCCAGCCAGACAGGGGGCCAGAATGAAAAACTGTTTTTT
CASQTGGQNEKLFF
>TRBJ2-7|TRBD2|TRBV4-2|once
TGTGCCAGCAGCCATTCCCAAGGGCGGGAGGGGCGTTCCTACGAGCAGTACTTC
CASSHSQGREGRSYEQYF
>TRBJ2-2|.|TRBV9|once
TGTGCCAGCAGCGTAGCAGGGTGGGACACCGGGGAGCTGTTTTTT
CASSVAGWDTGELFF
>TRBJ2-5|TRBD2|TRBV10-2|.
TGCGCCAGCAGCCCGGGACTAGCGACAGAGACCCAGTACTTC
CASSPGLATETQYF
>TRBJ1-5|.|TRBV7-9|.
TGTGCCAGCAGCCAGGGGAGTAGGGCTGGCAATCAGCCCCAGCATTTT
CASSQGSRAGNQPQHF
>TRBJ2-6|.|TRBV10-3|few
TGTGCCATCAGTCTTGGGAGCTCTGGGGCCAACGTCCTGACTTTC
CAISLGSSGANVLTF
>TRBJ2-7|.|TRBV5-4|.
TGTGCCAGCAGCTTCGGGACAAACTACGAGCAGTACTTC
CASSFGTNYEQYF
>TRBJ2-7|TRBD1|TRBV2|.
TGTGCCAGCAGTGAAACCCGGACAGGGTCCGGTGAGCAGTACTTC
CASSETRTGSGEQYF
>TRBJ1-2|.|TRBV5-1|once
TGCGCCAGCAGAGCGGAACAGGGACGCTATGGCTACACCTTC
CASRAEQGRYGYTF
>TRBJ2-7|TRBD2|TRBV19|.
TGTGCCAGTAGTAGTGCTAGCGGGAAGGTCGCCTACGAGCAGTACTTC
CASSSASGKVAYEQYF
>TRBJ2-1|TRBD2|TRBV15|.
TGTGCCACCAGCAGAGGGCGCGGGAGGGTTTACAATGAGCAGTTCTTC
CATSRGRGRVYNEQFF
>TRBJ2-1|.|TRBV27|.
TGTGCCAGCAGTTTAAGGACAGTTCTTAATGAGCAGTTCTTC
CASSLRTVLNEQFF
>TRBJ2-3|TRBD2|TRBV7-9|.
TGTGCCAGCAGCTTAGACGGTAGCGGGAGGGAGGCAGATACGCAGTATTTT
CASSLDGSGREADTQYF
>TRBJ1-4|.|TRBV4-1|.
TGCGCCAGCAGCCAAGCGTCGGAGGGCTGGAATGAAAAACTGTTTTTT
CASSQASEGWNEKLFF
>TRBJ1-2|.|TRBV4-1|.
TGCGCCAGCAGCCAAGATCAAACAGGCGTTGGTTGGGGCTACACCTTC
CASSQDQTGVGWGYTF
>TRBJ2-7|TRBD1|TRBV6-4|few
TGTGCCATCCGGGACAGGCCATCCTACGAGCAGTACTTC
CAIRDRPSYEQYF
>TRBJ1-5|TRBD1|TRBV19|.
TGTGCCAGTAGTACTCCTCCGGGACAGGGATGGAATCAGCCCCAGCATTTT
CASSTPPGQGWNQPQHF
>TRBJ1-6|.|TRBV5-6|.
TGTGCCAGCGTCCTCGGACTAGAAAATTCACCCCTCCACTTT
CASVLGLENSPLHF
>TRBJ2-1|.|TRBV30|.
TGTGCCTGGAGTCAAATTGGGGAGTCCCAGTTCTTC
CAWSQIGESQFF
>TRBJ1-5|.|TRBV12-5|.
TGTGCTAGTGGTTTGGTAACGGGGGGATATCAGCCCCAGCATTTT
CASGLVTGGYQPQHF
>TRBJ1-5|.|TRBV6-4|.
TGTGCCAACGCAAAACCGGACCCGGGGGGGCTCAATCAGCCCCAGCATTTT
CANAKPDPGGLNQPQHF
>TRBJ2-3|TRBD2|TRBV11-2|.
TGTGCCAGCAGCCCCCGTGGTGAGTCTAGCGGGACGAGAGATACGCAGTATTTT
CASSPRGESSGTRDTQYF
>TRBJ2-1|TRBD2|TRBV11-2|.
TGTGCCAGCAGCTTAGAAATCCCGACTAGCGGGAGGGCTAGAAATGAGCAGTTCTTC
CASSLEIPTSGRARNEQFF
>TRBJ2-7|TRBD2|TRBV27|.
TGTGCCAGCAGTTCGGAACCAGGCACTAGCGTCGCCCGGCAGTACTTC
CASSSEPGTSVARQYF
>TRBJ2-4|TRBD1|TRBV12-5|.
TGTGCTAGTGCGCAGGGGGCAACGAACATTCAGTACTTC
CASAQGATNIQYF
>TRBJ2-5|.|TRBV5-1|.
TGCGCCAGCAGCTTGGGTCAGGTAGGAGGAGAGACCCAGTACTTC
CASSLGQVGGETQYF
>TRBJ2-7|TRBD1|TRBV27|.
TGTGCCAGCAGCCCTCGGGACAGGGGGCACGAGCAGTACTTC
CASSPRDRGHEQYF
>TRBJ1-1|TRBD1|TRBV5-4|.
TGTGCCAGCAGCCAGGGACAGGCGGGAGACCTGAACACTGAAGCTTTCTTT
CASSQGQAGDLNTEAFF
>TRBJ1-1|.|TRBV12-3/TRBV12-4|.
TGTGCCAGCAGTTTGGTGGGGCGTACTGAAGCTTTCTTT
CASSLVGRTEAFF
>TRBJ2-1|.|TRBV5-1|.
TGCGCCAGCAGCTTGGGGCCAGGGGCCACTCACACCTACAATGAGCAGTTCTTC
CASSLGPGATHTYNEQFF
>TRBJ2-1|.|TRBV24-1|.
TGTGCCACCAGTGATTTGCGCAATGAGCAGTTCTTC
CATSDLRNEQFF
>TRBJ1-5|TRBD1|TRBV2|.
TGTGCCAGCAGTACTCACAGGGGGCCCCAGCATTTT
CASSTHRGPQHF
>TRBJ2-1|TRBD1|TRBV9|few
TGTGCCAGCAGCTACAATGCAGGACAGGGGGCGCGAAATGAGCAGTTCTTC
CASSYNAGQGARNEQFF
>TRBJ1-2|TRBD1|TRBV6-5|once
TGTGCCAGCAGTAGCCGGGACAGGAGTTACTATGGCTACACCTTC
CASSSRDRSYYGYTF
>TRBJ1-2|TRBD1|TRBV5-4|.
TGTGCCAGCAGCTCGAAAAAACAGGGGGCAAACTTCTATGGCTACACCTTC
CASSSKKQGANFYGYTF
>TRBJ2-7|TRBD1|TRBV7-6|.
TGTGCCAGCAGCTTTTGGACAGGGGACTCCTACGAGCAGTACTTC
CASSFWTGDSYEQYF
>TRBJ2-3|.|TRBV19|.
TGTGCCAGTAGCAGAAGAGGGTCGGGACTCGATCCTATTCCGCAGTATTTT
CASSRRGSGLDPIPQYF
>TRBJ2-7|.|TRBV18|few
TGTGCCAGCTCACCTCTCAGGGAAGACTACGAGCAGTACTTC
CASSPLREDYEQYF
>TRBJ2-5|TRBD2|TRBV18|.
TGTGCCAGCTCACTGAAAAGCGGGGCGGGGGAGACCCAGTACTTC
CASSLKSGAGETQYF
>TRBJ1-5|.|TRBV30|once
TGTGCCTGGAGTGGCGGAGGGTCCAGTCAGCCCCAGCATTTT
CAWSGGGSSQPQHF
>TRBJ1-6|.|TRBV5-1|.
TGCGCCAGCAGCTTGGATGTCCTTGAGTCACCCCTCCACTTT
CASSLDVLESPLHF
>TRBJ2-2|TRBD2|TRBV3-1/TRBV3-2|.
TGTGCCAGCAGCCAACGGCGGGGGGGCCTCGGCACCGGGGAGCTGTTTTTT
CASSQRRGGLGTGELFF
>TRBJ2-5|TRBD1|TRBV10-2|.
TGCGCCAGCAGGGGGGGCCGGGACAGGGCGTATGAGACCCAGTACTTC
CASRGGRDRAYETQYF
>TRBJ1-6|.|TRBV2|few
TGTGCCAGCAGTGTCCACAGGGCCGATTCACCCCTCCACTTT
CASSVHRADSPLHF